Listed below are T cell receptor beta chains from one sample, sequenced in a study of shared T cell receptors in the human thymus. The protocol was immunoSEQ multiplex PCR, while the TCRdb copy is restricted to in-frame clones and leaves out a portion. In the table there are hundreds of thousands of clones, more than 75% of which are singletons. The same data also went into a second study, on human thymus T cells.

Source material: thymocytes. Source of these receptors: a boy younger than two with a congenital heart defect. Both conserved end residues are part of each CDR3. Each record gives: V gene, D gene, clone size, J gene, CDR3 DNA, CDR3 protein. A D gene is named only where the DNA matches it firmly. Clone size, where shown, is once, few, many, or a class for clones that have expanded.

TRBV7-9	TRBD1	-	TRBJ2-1	TGTGCCAGCAGCCCTGTAAGGGGGACAGGGAGGTACAATGAGCAGTTCTTC	CASSPVRGTGRYNEQFF
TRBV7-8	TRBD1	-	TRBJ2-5	TGTGCCAGCAGCCTTGGACAGGGGGCAGAGACCCAGTACTTC	CASSLGQGAETQYF
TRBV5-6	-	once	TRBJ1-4	TGTGCCAGCAGCTTCCGGGGGGAGAATGAAAAACTGTTTTTT	CASSFRGENEKLFF
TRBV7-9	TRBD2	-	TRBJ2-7	TGTGCCAGCAGCCCAAAAGGGACTAGCTACGAGCAGTACTTC	CASSPKGTSYEQYF
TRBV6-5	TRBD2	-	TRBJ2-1	TGTGCCAGCAGTGCGCTAGCGGGAGGGTACAATGAGCAGTTCTTC	CASSALAGGYNEQFF
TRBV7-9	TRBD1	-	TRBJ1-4	TGTGCCAGCAGCGCCCGGGACAGGGGTAATGAAAAACTGTTTTTT	CASSARDRGNEKLFF
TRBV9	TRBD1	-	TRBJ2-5	TGTGCCAGCAGCGTTCCGGGGAACAGGGGCGAGACCCAGTACTTC	CASSVPGNRGETQYF
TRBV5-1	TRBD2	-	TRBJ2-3	TGCGCCAGCAGCCGAGGACTAGCGGGTAACACAGATACGCAGTATTTT	CASSRGLAGNTDTQYF
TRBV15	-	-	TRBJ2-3	TGTGCCACCAGCAGGGAATCCCAGGGGACGACAGATACGCAGTATTTT	CATSRESQGTTDTQYF
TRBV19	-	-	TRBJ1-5	TGTGCCAGTAGTACTCCTACTGCGGGGGAGGGACGGCGAGCCCAGCATTTT	CASSTPTAGEGRRAQHF
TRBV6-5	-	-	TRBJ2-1	TGTGCCAGCAGTTGGGGCGGCGAGGCCAATGAGCAGTTCTTC	CASSWGGEANEQFF
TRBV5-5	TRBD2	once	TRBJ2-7	TGTGCCAGCAGCTTGTTAGCGGGAGGGCCCTACGAGCAGTACTTC	CASSLLAGGPYEQYF
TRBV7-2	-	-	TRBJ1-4	TGTGCCAGCAGCCTTAGCGGGGGAGGGCATGAAAAACTGTTTTTT	CASSLSGGGHEKLFF
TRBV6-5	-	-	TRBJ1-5	TGTGCCAGCAGTTACAGGGGTAGTCAGCCCCAGCATTTT	CASSYRGSQPQHF
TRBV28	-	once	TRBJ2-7	TGTGCCAGCAGTCCCCCGTGGGCGTACGAGCAGTACTTC	CASSPPWAYEQYF
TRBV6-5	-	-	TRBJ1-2	TGTGCCAGCAGTCAAGGGACTTCCAGTAACTATGGCTACACCTTC	CASSQGTSSNYGYTF
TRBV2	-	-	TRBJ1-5	TGTGCCAGCACTCTCGACATTTATAGCAATCAGCCCCAGCATTTT	CASTLDIYSNQPQHF